These 9 T cell receptor beta chains originate from one sample sequenced in a study of blood T cell repertoires in COVID-19. Sequenced by immunoSEQ multiplex PCR; TCRdb stores in-frame clones only, minus some. Found here are about 69,000 clones, 60% to 80% of them singletons; the top ten hold approximately 15%. The sample comprised peripheral blood. Receptor source: a man between 60 and 70 years old with acute or convalescent COVID-19.

This chain connects TRBV18 to TRBJ1-1; 8 bases map to TRBD1. Germline V CDR1 and CDR2: KGHSH, LQKENI. V lost 3 bases and J lost 6; bases outside the gene matches: 18. The CDR3 runs to 18 residues. The CDR3 region is CASSPFQGASQADPEAFF. In DNA form, the CDR3 reads TGTGCCAGCTCACCTTTCCAGGGGGCCTCTCAAGCCGACCCTGAAGCTTTCTTT.

The chain carries TRBV2 and TRBJ1-5; possibly TRBD1 for D (5 bases). V was shortened by 3 bases and J by 2 bases, with 11 bases between the two germline ends. This CDR3 region has 15 residues. Germline assignment: CDR1 SNHLY and CDR2 FYNNEI. CDR3 region: CASSDFSRGNQPQHF. CDR3 coding DNA: TGTGCCAGCAGTGATTTTAGCAGGGGCAATCAGCCCCAGCATTTT. The variable domain in full, with the rest retrieved from reference TRBV2 and TRBJ1-5, is EPEVTQTPSHQVTQMGQEVILRCVPISNHLYFYWYRQILGQKVEFLVSFYNNEISEKSEIFDDQFSVERPDGSNFTLKIRSTKLEDSAMYFCASSDFSRGNQPQHFGDGTRLSIL.

J is TRBJ1-1 and V is TRBV11-1, with TRBD1 matching over 8 bases. The CDR3 runs to 15 residues. V lost 4 bases, J lost 0 bases, and 4 bases stayed unmatched. Germline V gene data show CDR1 as SGHAT and CDR2 as FQDESV (reference sequence). DNA of the CDR3: TGTGCCAGCAGCTCTAGGACAGGGCTGAACACTGAAGCTTTCTTT. Translated: CASSSRTGLNTEAFF.

The chain links TRBV6-2 or TRBV6-3 to TRBJ1-6; 8 nucleotides line up with TRBD1. Germline V gives CDR1 MNHEY, CDR2 SVGEGT. The ends lost 0 bases at V and 16 bases at J; junction bases unmatched: 11. This CDR3 has 15 amino acids. CDR3 region: CASSYSARGPPLLHF. CDR3 DNA sequence: TGTGCCAGCAGTTACTCGGCCAGGGGGCCGCCTCTGCTCCACTTT.

The rearrangement joins TRBV5-6 to TRBJ1-2; the D gene is possibly TRBD1 (5 bases). This CDR3 comprises 17 residues. Trimming removed 8 bases from V and 0 bases from J, with 23 bases in between. Germline-derived CDR1 and CDR2 are SGHDT and YYEEEE. As DNA, the CDR3 is TGTGCCAGTACCACCTTCGACGGGGGTTACGCTAACTATGGCTACACCTTC. It translates to CASTTFDGGYANYGYTF.

The chain joins TRBV21-1 to TRBJ2-7; the tabulated D call, TRBD1, remains unverified against the DNA. TRBV21-1 counts as a pseudogene. The CDR3 sequence is 13 residues long. The CDR3 DNA reads TGTGCCAGCAGCCTTCGTGGCCCCTACGAGCAGTACTTC. Amino acid sequence: CASSLRGPYEQYF.

This clone showed up just once. The chain joins TRBV19 to TRBJ2-7, with 8 bases fitting TRBD2. V lost 3 bases, J lost 5 bases, and 15 bases stayed unmatched. Germline V lookup: CDR1 LNHDA, CDR2 SQIVND (reference sequence). CDR3 length: 17 residues. The CDR3 reads CASSISGAGGPRDEQYF. CDR3 DNA: TGTGCCAGTAGTATCAGTGGGGCGGGGGGCCCCAGGGACGAGCAGTACTTC.

The rearrangement uses TRBV6-4 and TRBJ2-2, with 7 bases aligning to TRBD2. CDR1 and CDR2 (germline): MRHNA, SNTAGT. V trimming: 6 bases; J trimming: 2 bases; junction bases outside the gene matches: 3. This CDR3 has 14 amino acids. CDR3 loop: CASSGDYNTGELFF. CDR3 coding DNA: TGTGCCAGCAGCGGGGACTACAACACCGGGGAGCTGTTTTTT.

The V and J genes are TRBV4-1 and TRBJ2-2, with 8 positions matching TRBD1. CDR1 MGHRA and CDR2 YSYEKL come from the germline V gene. With V trimmed by 1 base and J by 5 bases, 6 bases remained unmatched. The CDR3 loop spans 16 amino acids. The CDR3 sequence: CASSQGTGLITGELFF. Here the CDR3 DNA reads TGCGCCAGCAGCCAAGGGACAGGGTTGATAACCGGGGAGCTGTTTTTT.